A single T cell receptor beta chain is shown here with its context. Its antigen remains unidentified. The junction departs from the called germline gene at one end, perhaps through a read error. Thyroid surgery was performed in patients who had received no treatment beforehand. This entry comes from a study of metastatic and nonmetastatic thyroid tumors. Study summary: Repertoires were compared across blood and tumor or nodule tissue from malignant and benign thyroid patients.

The study, taken as a whole, reports: Relative to benign nodules, malignant thyroid tumors were reportedly characterized by significantly elevated TCR beta diversity in blood and tumor.

Germline V CDR1 and CDR2: SGHRS, YFSETQ. The CDR3 spans 16 residues. Study processing details: To classify distant metastasis in papillary thyroid cancer, a model was built from CDR3 differences across clinicopathological groups. Through MiXCR, TCRdb re-clonotyped the PCR reads. The V and J calls and clone size come from TCRdb's table, not from the authors' own analysis. The table has several thousand clones, roughly 25% seen once. This receptor was taken from a male donor with papillary thyroid cancer or a benign thyroid nodule (not recorded which). Some clones in this sample may be carry-over from other donors' samples. The chain employs TRBV5-1 and TRBJ2-2; D might be TRBD1 or TRBD2, each matching 5 bases. The sample was adjacent normal tissue. The CDR3 loop reads CASSLATGRNTGELFF. The DNA of the CDR3 is TGCGCCAGCAGCTTGGCGACGGGGCGTAACACTGGGGAGCTGTTTTTT.